The clone carrying this T cell receptor (beta chain) was detected a few times. Its specificity is unknown. The data stem from a study of cytotoxic CD8 clonotypes in ibrutinib-treated CLL. Whole-study context: In all, roughly twelve patients were relapsed/refractory, about 15 were treatment-naive and 17 to 18 were IGHV unmutated.

TCRdb's copy holds only in-frame clones and misses some; the assay was immunoSEQ multiplex PCR. The data show roughly 110,000 clones, approximately 56% seen once. Study-level points and caveats: Before falling back toward baseline at progression, clonality had risen at the time of ibrutinib response. A difference in sampling times existed between sustained-remission and progressing patients.

The TCR sequence derives from a human donor with chronic lymphocytic leukemia. This sample comprised PBMCs, obtained after 24 months of ibrutinib treatment.

The CDR3 nucleotides read TGTGCCAGCAGCTTAGGAGCAGGGTTGAGCACAGATACGCAGTATTTT. Its translation is CASSLGAGLSTDTQYF. J is TRBJ2-3 and V is TRBV11-3; D is perhaps TRBD1 (5 bases). Trimming removed 1 base at V and 0 bases at J, with 11 bases between. This CDR3 comprises 16 residues. Germline V gene data show CDR1 as SGHNT and CDR2 as YENEEA. Full variable domain (missing parts from reference TRBV11-3 and TRBJ2-3): EAGVVQSPRYKIIEKKQPVAFWCNPISGHNTLYWYLQNLGQGPELLIRYENEEAVDDSQLPKDRFSAERLKGVDSTLKIQPAELGDSAVYLCASSLGAGLSTDTQYFGPGTRLTVL.